This T cell receptor (beta chain) was recovered during a study of T-cell memory formation after mild COVID-19. Study findings and constraints: Shrinking CD4+ clones resided mostly in CM and EM, and CD8+ ones in EMRA.

In regard to this clonotype: Its antigen is undetermined.

TCRdb redid the calling of the 5' RACE reads with MiXCR, one entry per CDR3 protein. The profile covers 150,000 to 200,000 distinct CDR3 sequences, with 20% to 25% appearing a single time and 20% to 25% taken by the ten largest. The length of the CDR3 is 13 residues. V was trimmed by 0 bases and J by 5 bases, leaving 6 bases between them. CDR1 is SGDLS, CDR2 YYNGEE, per germline. The chain links TRBV9 to TRBJ2-1; D uncertain. This clonotype was sampled from an adult woman who had mild COVID-19 (a few samples of this study predate the infection). Cell type and time point are not known. Material: PBMCs or a T cell subset sorted from them (not recorded which). CDR3 DNA: TGTGCCAGCAGCGTAGCTACGGACAATGAGCAGTTCTTC. Its protein product is CASSVATDNEQFF. Based on the CDR3 plus reference TRBV9 and TRBJ2-1, the full variable domain is DSGVTQTPKHLITATGQRVTLRCSPRSGDLSVYWYQQSLDQGLQFLIQYYNGEERAKGNILERFSAQQFPDLHSELNLSSLELGDSALYFCASSVATDNEQFFGPGTRLTVL.